This TCR beta chain was recorded in a study of early T cells in non-severe SARS-CoV-2 infection. From the 5' RACE reads, TCRdb called clonotypes with MiXCR, one entry per CDR3 protein. The sample has about 81,000 distinct CDR3 sequences, 5.5% to 7.5% seen once. CDR1 and CDR2 (germline): SNHLY, FYNNEI. V lost 0 bases, J lost 4 bases, and 4 bases stayed unmatched. The CDR3 runs to 16 residues. The rearrangement links TRBV2 to TRBJ2-1, with TRBD2 identical over 9 bases. The sequencing sample was made of whole blood. This receptor was taken from an adult who was a healthcare worker with PCR-confirmed SARS-CoV-2 infection or an uninfected control (not recorded which). The CDR3 DNA reads as TGTGCCAGCAGTGAAGCGCTTCTAGCGGGATACAATGAGCAGTTCTTC. Its translation is CASSEALLAGYNEQFF.